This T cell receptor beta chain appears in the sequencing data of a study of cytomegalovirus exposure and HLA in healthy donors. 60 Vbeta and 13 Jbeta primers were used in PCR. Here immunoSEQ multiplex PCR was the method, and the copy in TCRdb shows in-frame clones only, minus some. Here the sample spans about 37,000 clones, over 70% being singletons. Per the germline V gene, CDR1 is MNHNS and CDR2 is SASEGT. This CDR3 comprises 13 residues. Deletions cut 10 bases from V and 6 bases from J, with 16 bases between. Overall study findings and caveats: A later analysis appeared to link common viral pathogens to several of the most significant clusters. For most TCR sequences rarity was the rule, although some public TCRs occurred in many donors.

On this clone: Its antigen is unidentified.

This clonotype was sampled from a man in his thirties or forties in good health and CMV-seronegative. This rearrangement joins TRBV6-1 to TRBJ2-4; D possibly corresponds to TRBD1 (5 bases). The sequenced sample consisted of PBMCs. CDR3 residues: CATWTKNRNIQYF. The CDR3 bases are TGTGCCACATGGACAAAGAATAGAAACATTCAGTACTTC.